This entry lists 10 T cell receptor beta chains sequenced from one sample in a study of shared T cell receptors in the human thymus. The data were produced by immunoSEQ multiplex PCR, yet TCRdb's version contains in-frame clones alone and is incomplete. The data hold about 660,000 clones, with over 75% observed a single time. This sample also appeared in a second study, on human thymus T cells.

What was sequenced was thymocytes. The receptors derive from a boy younger than two with a congenital heart defect.

This chain links TRBV5-8 with TRBJ1-1, with 7 bases that match TRBD1. CDR1 is SGHTS, CDR2 YDEGEE, per germline. This CDR3 has 15 residues. V lost 4 bases to trimming and J lost 11 bases; unmatched junction nucleotides: 17. The CDR3 nucleotides read TGTGCCAGCAGCCTGCAGACAGGGAATCATTGGCGGGCTTTCTTT. Protein: CASSLQTGNHWRAFF.

This rearrangement joins TRBV7-9 to TRBJ1-2, with 8 bases identical to TRBD1. V shed 5 bases, J shed 4 bases, and the junction held 3 bases outside the gene matches. Germline CDR1 SEHNR, CDR2 FQNEAQ (reference sequence). CDR3 length: 13 residues. CDR3 loop: CASSHGQGYGYTF. The DNA for the CDR3 is TGTGCCAGCAGCCACGGACAGGGCTATGGCTACACCTTC.

The DNA of the CDR3 is TGCGCCAGCAGCTGGACAGGGATCGGGGAGCTGTTTTTT. Translated, it gives CASSWTGIGELFF. The rearrangement links TRBV4-3 to TRBJ2-2; 8 bases are a match to TRBD1. This CDR3 region has 13 residues. V lost 5 bases to trimming and J lost 7 bases; unmatched junction nucleotides: 3. From germline, CDR1 is LGHNA and CDR2 YSLEER.

As regards this clone: This same CDR3 is encoded by further DNA sequences in the sample. The gene calls are TRBV10-3 and TRBJ2-7, with TRBD2 matching 9 bases. This CDR3 spans 14 amino acids. The junction had 3 bases not matched to a gene; V was cut back by 0 bases and J by 6 bases. The germline V gene encodes CDR1 ENHRY and CDR2 SYGVKD. The CDR3 DNA reads as TGTGCCATCAGTGAGTCCAGCGGGGGGACCGAGCAGTACTTC. It codes for CAISESSGGTEQYF.

J is TRBJ2-1 and V is TRBV6-5; TRBD2 might be the D (6 bases). The germline V gene has CDR1 MNHEY and CDR2 SVGAGI. This CDR3 is 11 amino acids long. Trimming took off 8 bases at V and 7 bases at J, with 9 bases between the two ends. In DNA, the CDR3 is TGTGCCAGCTTTCGGGGGAATGAGCAGTTCTTC. Amino acids: CASFRGNEQFF.

The rearrangement links TRBV6-1 to TRBJ1-5; D possibly corresponds to TRBD1 (5 bases). Germline CDR1 MNHNS, CDR2 SASEGT. The CDR3 has 14 amino acids. V gave up 4 bases and J gave up 5 bases, with 12 bases separating them. The CDR3, as DNA: TGTGCCAGCAGTGCTCAGTGGGGCGATCAGCCCCAGCATTTT. Residues: CASSAQWGDQPQHF.

J is TRBJ1-4 and V is TRBV12-5, with 9 bases identical to TRBD1. Trimming took 9 bases from V and 8 from J; bases not matched to a gene: 10. Germline V gene lookup returns CDR1 LGHNT and CDR2 FRNRAP. The CDR3 length is 14 residues. The CDR3 DNA sequence: TGTGCTAGCAGACCGGGACAGGGTCCCGAAAAACTGTTTTTT. Protein sequence: CASRPGQGPEKLFF.

The genes are TRBV6-5 and TRBJ2-7, with D tentatively TRBD2 (5 bases). The V and J ends lost 4 bases and 8 bases respectively, with 15 bases between them. Germline assignment: CDR1 MNHEY and CDR2 SVGAGI. This CDR3 region has 13 residues. The CDR3: CASSSPPSLQQYF. The CDR3 coding sequence is TGTGCCAGCAGTTCCCCTCCTAGCTTGCAGCAGTACTTC.

This clone has only one observation. The genes are TRBV19 and TRBJ1-3; 8 bases align to TRBD1. CDR1 and CDR2 from the germline V gene are LNHDA and SQIVND (reference sequence). The V segment lost 6 bases and the J segment 3 bases; nucleotides outside the gene matches: 16. CDR3 length: 18 residues. The CDR3 region is CASSPEPRGLMSGNTIYF. CDR3 DNA: TGTGCCAGTAGCCCAGAACCCAGGGGGCTAATGAGTGGAAACACCATATATTTT.

V is TRBV4-3 and J is TRBJ2-7, with 7 positions matching TRBD1. V lost 0 bases to trimming and J lost 3 bases; unmatched junction nucleotides: 8. The germline V gene has CDR1 LGHNA and CDR2 YSLEER. The CDR3 loop spans 16 amino acids. CDR3 in DNA: TGCGCCAGCAGCCAAGACATGGAACAGGGGTACTACGAGCAGTACTTC. It specifies CASSQDMEQGYYEQYF.